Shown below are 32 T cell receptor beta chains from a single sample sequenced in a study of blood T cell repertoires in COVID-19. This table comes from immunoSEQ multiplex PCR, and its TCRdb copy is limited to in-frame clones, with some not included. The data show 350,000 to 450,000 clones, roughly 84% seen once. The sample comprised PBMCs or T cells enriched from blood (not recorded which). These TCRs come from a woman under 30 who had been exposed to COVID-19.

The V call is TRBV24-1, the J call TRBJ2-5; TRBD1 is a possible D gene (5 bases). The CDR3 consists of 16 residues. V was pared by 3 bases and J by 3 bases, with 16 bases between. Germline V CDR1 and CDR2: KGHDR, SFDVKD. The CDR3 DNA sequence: TGTGCCACCAGTGATCCGGCCAGGGTTGAGGAAGAGACCCAGTACTTC. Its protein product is CATSDPARVEEETQYF.

The CDR3 here is CASRKDGPREQYF. The CDR3 DNA is TGTGCCAGCAGGAAAGACGGCCCGCGGGAGCAGTACTTC. J is TRBJ2-7 and V is TRBV6-5; D is ambiguous. The V end lost 6 bases, the J end lost 7 bases, and 16 bases lay between the germline ends. The CDR3 consists of 13 residues. Per the germline V gene, CDR1 is MNHEY and CDR2 is SVGAGI.

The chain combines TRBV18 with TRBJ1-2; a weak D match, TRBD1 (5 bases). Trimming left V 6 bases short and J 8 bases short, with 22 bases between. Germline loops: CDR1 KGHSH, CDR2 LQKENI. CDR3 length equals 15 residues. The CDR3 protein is CASSQQVSDMAGYTF. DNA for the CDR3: TGTGCCAGCTCCCAACAGGTAAGCGACATGGCCGGCTACACCTTC.

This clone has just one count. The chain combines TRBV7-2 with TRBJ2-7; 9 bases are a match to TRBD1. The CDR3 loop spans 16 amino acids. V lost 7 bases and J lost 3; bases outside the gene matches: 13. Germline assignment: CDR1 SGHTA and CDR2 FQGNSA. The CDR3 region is CASTTLTGGSIYEQYF. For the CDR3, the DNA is TGTGCCAGCACTACTCTAACAGGGGGCTCGATCTACGAGCAGTACTTC.

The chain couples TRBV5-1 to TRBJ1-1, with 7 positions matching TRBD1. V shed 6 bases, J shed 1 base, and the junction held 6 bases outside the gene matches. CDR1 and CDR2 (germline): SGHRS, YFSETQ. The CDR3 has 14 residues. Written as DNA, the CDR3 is TGCGCCAGCAACTTTAGGACAGGGAACACTGAAGCTTTCTTT. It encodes CASNFRTGNTEAFF.

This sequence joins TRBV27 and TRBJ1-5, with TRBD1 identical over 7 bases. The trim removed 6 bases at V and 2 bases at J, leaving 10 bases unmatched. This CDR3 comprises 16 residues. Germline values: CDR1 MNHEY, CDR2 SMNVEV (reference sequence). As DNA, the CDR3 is TGTGCCAGCAGACTAACAGGGGATGTGGGCAATCAGCCCCAGCATTTT. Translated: CASRLTGDVGNQPQHF.

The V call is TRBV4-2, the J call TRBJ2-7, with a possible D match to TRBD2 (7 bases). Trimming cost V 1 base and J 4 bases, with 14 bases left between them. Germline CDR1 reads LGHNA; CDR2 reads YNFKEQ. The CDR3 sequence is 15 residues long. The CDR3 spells CASSQGGGGWYEQYF. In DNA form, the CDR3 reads TGTGCCAGCAGCCAAGGGGGGGGCGGGTGGTACGAGCAGTACTTC.

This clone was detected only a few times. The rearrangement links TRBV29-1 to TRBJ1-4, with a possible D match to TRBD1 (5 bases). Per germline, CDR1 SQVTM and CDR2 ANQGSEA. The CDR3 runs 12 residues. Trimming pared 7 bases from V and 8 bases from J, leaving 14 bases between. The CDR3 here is CSAGTVGEKLFF. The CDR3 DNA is TGCAGCGCAGGGACTGTGGGGGAAAAACTGTTTTTT.

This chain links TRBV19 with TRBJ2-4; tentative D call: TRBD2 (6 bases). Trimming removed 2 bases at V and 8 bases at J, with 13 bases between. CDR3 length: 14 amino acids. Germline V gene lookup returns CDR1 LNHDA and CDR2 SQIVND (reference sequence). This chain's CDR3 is CASSIIAGIDIQYF. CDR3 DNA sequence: TGTGCCAGTAGTATAATTGCGGGAATAGACATTCAGTACTTC. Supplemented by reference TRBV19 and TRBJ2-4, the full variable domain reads DGGITQSPKYLFRKEGQNVTLSCEQNLNHDAMYWYRQDPGQGLRLIYYSQIVNDFQKGDIAEGYSVSREKKESFPLTVTSAQKNPTAFYLCASSIIAGIDIQYFGAGTRLSVL.

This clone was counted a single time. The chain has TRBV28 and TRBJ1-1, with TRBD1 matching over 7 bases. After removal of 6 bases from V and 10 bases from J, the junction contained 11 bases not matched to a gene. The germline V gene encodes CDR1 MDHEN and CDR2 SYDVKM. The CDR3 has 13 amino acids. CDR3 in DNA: TGTGCCAGCAGGGCCACAGGGGACCCCCCAGCTTTCTTT. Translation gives CASRATGDPPAFF.

This chain's CDR3 is CASSTIMTGDTGELFF. The CDR3 DNA is TGTGCCAGCAGCACTATAATGACAGGCGACACCGGGGAGCTGTTTTTT. The chain recombines TRBV7-8 with TRBJ2-2, with D possibly TRBD1 on 6 matching bases. The CDR3 runs to 16 residues. V was cut by 5 bases and J by 3 bases, with 16 bases left in between. Germline CDR1 is SGHVS and CDR2 is FQNEAQ.

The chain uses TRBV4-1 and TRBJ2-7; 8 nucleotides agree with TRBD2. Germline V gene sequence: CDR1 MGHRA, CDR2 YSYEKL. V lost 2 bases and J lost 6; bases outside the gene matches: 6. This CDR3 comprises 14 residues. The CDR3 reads CASSQLAGGGEQYF. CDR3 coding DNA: TGCGCCAGCAGCCAATTGGCGGGGGGCGGCGAGCAGTACTTC.

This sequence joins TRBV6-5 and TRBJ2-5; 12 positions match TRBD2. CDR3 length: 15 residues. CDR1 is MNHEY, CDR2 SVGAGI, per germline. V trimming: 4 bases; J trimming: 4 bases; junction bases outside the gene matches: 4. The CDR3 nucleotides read TGTGCCAGCAGTTCCTTGGGACTAGCGGGAGAGACCCAGTACTTC. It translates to CASSSLGLAGETQYF.

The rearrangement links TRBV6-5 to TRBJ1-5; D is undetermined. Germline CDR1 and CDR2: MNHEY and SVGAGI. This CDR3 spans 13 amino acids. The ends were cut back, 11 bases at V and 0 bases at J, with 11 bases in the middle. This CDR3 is CAANTISNQPQHF. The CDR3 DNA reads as TGTGCCGCCAACACGATTAGCAATCAGCCCCAGCATTTT.

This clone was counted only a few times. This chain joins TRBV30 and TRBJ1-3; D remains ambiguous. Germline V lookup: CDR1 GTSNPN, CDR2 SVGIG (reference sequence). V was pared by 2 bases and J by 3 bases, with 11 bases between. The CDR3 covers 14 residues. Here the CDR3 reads CAWSFGRSGNTIYF. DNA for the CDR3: TGTGCCTGGAGTTTCGGTAGGAGTGGAAACACCATATATTTT.

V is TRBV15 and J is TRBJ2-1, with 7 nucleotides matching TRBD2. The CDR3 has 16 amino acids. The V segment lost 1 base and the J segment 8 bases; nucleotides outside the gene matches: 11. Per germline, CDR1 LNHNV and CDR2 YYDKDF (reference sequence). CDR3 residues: CATSRGGQRGGHEQFF. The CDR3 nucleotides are TGTGCCACCAGCAGAGGAGGGCAGCGGGGCGGACATGAGCAGTTCTTC.

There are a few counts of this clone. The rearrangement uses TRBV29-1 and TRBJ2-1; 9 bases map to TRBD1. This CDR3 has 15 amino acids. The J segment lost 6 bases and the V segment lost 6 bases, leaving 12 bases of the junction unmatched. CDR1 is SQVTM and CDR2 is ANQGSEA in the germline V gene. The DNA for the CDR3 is TGCAGCGTGTGGACAGGGGCCGAATACCCCAATGAGCAGTTCTTC. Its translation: CSVWTGAEYPNEQFF.

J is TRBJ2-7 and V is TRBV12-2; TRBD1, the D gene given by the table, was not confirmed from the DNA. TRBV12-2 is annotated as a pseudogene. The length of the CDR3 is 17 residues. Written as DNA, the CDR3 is TGTGCAAGTCGCTTAGCCACACAGGGGGGGGCTGCCTACGAGCAGTACTTC. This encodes CASRLATQGGAAYEQYF.

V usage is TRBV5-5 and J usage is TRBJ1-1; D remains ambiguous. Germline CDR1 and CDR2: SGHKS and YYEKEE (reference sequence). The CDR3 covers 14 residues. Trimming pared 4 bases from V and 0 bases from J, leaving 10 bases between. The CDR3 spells CASSVWALNTEAFF. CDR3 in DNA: TGTGCCAGCAGCGTATGGGCCTTGAACACTGAAGCTTTCTTT. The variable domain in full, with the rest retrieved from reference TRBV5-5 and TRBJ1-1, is DAGVTQSPTHLIKTRGQQVTLRCSPISGHKSVSWYQQVLGQGPQFIFQYYEKEERGRGNFPDRFSARQFPNYSSELNVNALLLGDSALYLCASSVWALNTEAFFGQGTRLTVV.

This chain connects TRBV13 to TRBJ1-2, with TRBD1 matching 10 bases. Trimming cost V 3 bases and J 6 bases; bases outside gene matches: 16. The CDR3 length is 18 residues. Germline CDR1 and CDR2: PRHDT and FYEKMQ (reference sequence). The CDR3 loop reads CASSLRPAPIDRGHGYTF. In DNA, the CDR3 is TGTGCCAGCAGCTTGAGACCCGCTCCGATTGACAGGGGGCATGGCTACACCTTC. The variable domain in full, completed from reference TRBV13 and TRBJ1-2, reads AAGVIQSPRHLIKEKRETATLKCYPIPRHDTVYWYQQGPGQDPQFLISFYEKMQSDKGSIPDRFSAQQFSDYHSELNMSSLELGDSALYFCASSLRPAPIDRGHGYTFGSGTRLTVV.

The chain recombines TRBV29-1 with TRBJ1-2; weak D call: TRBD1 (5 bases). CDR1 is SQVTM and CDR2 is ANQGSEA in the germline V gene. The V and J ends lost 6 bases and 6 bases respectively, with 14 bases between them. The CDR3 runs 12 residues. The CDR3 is CSVRRQGDGYTF. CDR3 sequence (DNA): TGCAGCGTCCGACGTCAGGGTGATGGCTACACCTTC.

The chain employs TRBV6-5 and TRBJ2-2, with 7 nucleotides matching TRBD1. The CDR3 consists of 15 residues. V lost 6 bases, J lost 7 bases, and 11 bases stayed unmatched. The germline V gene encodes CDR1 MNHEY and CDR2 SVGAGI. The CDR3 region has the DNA TGTGCCAGCAGACCCTCAACAGGGGTCGGCGGGGAGCTGTTTTTT. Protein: CASRPSTGVGGELFF.

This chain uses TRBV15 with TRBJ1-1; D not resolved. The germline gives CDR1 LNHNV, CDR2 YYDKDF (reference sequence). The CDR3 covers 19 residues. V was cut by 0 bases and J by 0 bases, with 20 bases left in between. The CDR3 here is CATSRDRGLKRTLNTEAFF. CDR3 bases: TGTGCCACCAGCAGAGATCGGGGTCTTAAGCGGACCCTGAACACTGAAGCTTTCTTT.

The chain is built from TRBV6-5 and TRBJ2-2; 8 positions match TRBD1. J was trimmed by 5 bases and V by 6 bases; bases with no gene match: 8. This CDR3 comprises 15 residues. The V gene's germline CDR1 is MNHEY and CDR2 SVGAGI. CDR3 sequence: CASSPAGGRTGELFF. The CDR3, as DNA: TGTGCCAGCAGCCCAGCAGGGGGCAGGACCGGGGAGCTGTTTTTT.

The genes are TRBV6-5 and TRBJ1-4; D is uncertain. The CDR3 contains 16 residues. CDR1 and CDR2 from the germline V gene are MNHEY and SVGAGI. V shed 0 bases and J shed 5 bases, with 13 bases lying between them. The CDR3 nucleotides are TGTGCCAGCAGTTACTCCCCAACCGGAGGAAATGAAAAACTGTTTTTT. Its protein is CASSYSPTGGNEKLFF.

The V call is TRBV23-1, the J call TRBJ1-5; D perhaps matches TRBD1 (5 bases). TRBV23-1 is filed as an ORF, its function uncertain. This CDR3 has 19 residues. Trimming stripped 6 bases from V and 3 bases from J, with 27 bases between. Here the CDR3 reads CASSPTGRPGGGNNQPQHF. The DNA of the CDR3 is TGCGCCAGCAGCCCAACGGGGCGACCCGGGGGGGGGAACAATCAGCCCCAGCATTTT.

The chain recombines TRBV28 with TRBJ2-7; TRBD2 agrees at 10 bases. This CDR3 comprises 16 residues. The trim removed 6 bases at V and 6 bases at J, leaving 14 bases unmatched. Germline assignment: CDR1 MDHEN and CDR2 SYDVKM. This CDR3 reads CASRLSPGLAGVEQYF. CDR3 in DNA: TGTGCCAGCAGACTCTCACCAGGGCTAGCGGGGGTCGAGCAGTACTTC.

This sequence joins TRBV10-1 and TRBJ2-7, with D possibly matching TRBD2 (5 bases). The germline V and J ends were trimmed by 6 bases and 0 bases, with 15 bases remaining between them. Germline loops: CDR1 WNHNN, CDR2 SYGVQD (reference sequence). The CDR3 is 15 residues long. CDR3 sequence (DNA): TGCGCCAGCAGCGGTGGACTGTACAGCTCCTACGAGCAGTACTTC. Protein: CASSGGLYSSYEQYF.

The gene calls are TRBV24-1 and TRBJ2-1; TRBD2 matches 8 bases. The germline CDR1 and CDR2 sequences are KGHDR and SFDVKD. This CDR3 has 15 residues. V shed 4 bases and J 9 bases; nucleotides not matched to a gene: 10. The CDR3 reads CATSEPGTRGSEQFF. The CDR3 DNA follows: TGTGCCACCAGTGAGCCCGGGACTAGAGGTAGTGAGCAGTTCTTC.

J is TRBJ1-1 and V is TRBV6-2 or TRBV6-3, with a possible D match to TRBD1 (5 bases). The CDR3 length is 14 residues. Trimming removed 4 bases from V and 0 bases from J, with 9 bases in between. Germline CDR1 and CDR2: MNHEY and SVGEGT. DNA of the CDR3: TGTGCCAGCAGTTCGGGACTCATGAACACTGAAGCTTTCTTT. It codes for CASSSGLMNTEAFF.

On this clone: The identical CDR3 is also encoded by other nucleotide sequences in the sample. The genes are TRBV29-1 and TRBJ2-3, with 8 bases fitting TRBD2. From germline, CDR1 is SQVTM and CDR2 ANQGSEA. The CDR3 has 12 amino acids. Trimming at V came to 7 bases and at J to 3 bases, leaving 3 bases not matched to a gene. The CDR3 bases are TGCAGCGCAGTAGCGGGGACAGATACGCAGTATTTT. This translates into CSAVAGTDTQYF.

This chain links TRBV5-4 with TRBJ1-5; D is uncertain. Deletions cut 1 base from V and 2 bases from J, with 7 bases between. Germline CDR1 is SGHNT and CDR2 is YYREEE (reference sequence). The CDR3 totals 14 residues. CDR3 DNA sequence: TGTGCCAGCAGCTTGTTCGGGGGCAATCAGCCCCAGCATTTT. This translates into CASSLFGGNQPQHF.